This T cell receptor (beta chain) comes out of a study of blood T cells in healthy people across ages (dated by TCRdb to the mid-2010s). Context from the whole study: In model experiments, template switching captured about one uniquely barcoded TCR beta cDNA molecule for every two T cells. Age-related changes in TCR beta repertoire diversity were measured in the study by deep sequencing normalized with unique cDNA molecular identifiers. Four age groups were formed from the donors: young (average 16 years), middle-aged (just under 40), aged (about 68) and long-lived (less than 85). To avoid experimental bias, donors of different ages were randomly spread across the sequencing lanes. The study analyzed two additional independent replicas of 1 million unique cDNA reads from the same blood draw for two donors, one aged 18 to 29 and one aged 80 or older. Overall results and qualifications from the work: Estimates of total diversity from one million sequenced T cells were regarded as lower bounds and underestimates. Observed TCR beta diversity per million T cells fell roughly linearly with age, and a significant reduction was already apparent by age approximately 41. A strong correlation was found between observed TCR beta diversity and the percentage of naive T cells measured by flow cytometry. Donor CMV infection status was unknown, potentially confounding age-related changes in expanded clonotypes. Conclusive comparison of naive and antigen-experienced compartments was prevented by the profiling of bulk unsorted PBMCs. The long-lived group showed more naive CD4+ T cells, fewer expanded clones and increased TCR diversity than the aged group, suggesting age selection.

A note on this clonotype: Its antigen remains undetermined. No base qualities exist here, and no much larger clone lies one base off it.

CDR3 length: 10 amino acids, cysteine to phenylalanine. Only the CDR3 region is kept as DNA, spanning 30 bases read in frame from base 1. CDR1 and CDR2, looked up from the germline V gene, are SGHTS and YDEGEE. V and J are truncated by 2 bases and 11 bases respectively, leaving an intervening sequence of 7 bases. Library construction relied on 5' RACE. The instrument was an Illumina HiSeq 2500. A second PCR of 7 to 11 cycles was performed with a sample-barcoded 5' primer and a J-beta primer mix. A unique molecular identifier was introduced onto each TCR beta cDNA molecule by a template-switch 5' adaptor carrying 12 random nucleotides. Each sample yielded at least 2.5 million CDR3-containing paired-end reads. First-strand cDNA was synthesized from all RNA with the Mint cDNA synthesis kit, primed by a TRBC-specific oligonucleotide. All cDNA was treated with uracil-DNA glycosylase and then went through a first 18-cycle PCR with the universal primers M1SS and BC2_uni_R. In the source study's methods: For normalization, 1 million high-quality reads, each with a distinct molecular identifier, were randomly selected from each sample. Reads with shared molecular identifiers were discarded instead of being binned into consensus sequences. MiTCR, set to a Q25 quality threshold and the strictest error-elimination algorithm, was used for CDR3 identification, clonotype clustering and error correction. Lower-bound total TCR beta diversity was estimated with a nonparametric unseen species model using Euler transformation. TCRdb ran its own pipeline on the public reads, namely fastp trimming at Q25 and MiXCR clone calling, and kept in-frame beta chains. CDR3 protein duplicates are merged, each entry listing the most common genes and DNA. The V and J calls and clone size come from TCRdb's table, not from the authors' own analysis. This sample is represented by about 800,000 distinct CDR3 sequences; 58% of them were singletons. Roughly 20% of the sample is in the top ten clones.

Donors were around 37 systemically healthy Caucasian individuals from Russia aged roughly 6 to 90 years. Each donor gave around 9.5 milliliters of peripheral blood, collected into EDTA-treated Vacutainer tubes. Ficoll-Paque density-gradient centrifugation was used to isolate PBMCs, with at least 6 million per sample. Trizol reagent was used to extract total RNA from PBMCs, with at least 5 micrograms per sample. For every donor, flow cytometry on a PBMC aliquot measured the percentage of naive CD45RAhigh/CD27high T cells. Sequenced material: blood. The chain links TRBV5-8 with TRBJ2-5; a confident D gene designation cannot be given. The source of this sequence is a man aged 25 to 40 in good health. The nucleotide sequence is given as TGTGCCAGCAGCTTCAAGAAGCAGTACTTC. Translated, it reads CASSFKKQYF.